The sequence of this TCR beta chain was determined in a study of shared clonotypes between healthy human individuals. Study-wide background: Every donor yielded three CD4 naive, three CD4 memory, two CD8 naive and one CD8 memory plate.

This CDR3 region has 13 residues. Trimming cost V 7 bases and J 5 bases, with 12 bases left between them. Per the germline V gene, CDR1 is SGHRS and CDR2 is YFSETQ. Researchers ran the assay at a deep level. The table came from immunoSEQ multiplex PCR; TCRdb's copy has only in-frame clones and leaves some out. The sample has some 2.4 million clones; roughly 93% are singletons. The sequence was obtained from a man aged 18 to 30 in good health. Some clones in this sample may be carry-over from other donors' samples. The chain has TRBV5-1 and TRBJ2-2; D gene unclear. Material: naive CD4+ T cells from PBMCs. The subset is: CD45RA+ positively selected. Written as DNA, the CDR3 is TGCGCCAGCTGGTCCCCCCGGACCGGGGAGCTGTTTTTT. Its protein product is CASWSPRTGELFF.